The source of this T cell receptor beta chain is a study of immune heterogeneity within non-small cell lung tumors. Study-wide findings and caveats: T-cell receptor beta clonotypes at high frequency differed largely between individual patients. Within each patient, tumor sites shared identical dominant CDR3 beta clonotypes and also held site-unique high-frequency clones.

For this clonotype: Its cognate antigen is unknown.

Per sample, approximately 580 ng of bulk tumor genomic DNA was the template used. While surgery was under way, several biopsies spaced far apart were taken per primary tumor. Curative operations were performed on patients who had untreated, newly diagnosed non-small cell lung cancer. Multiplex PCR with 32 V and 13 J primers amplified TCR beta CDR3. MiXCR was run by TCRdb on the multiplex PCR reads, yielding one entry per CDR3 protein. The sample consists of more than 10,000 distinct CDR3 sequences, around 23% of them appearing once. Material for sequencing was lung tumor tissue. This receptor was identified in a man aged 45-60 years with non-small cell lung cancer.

The CDR3 sequence: CSVEDLGRPGYGYTF. The DNA for the CDR3 is TGCAGCGTTGAAGATCTTGGGAGGCCCGGCTATGGCTACACCTTC. V is TRBV29-1 and J is TRBJ1-2; no definite D call. V was pared by 0 bases and J by 4 bases, with 15 bases between. The V gene's germline CDR1 is SQVTM and CDR2 ANQGSEA. The CDR3 spans 15 residues.